This TCR beta chain was identified during a study of T cell changes during pregnancy in multiple sclerosis. Here immunoSEQ multiplex PCR was the method, and the copy in TCRdb shows in-frame clones only, minus some. The data hold tens of thousands of clones, with around 90% observed a single time. This clone was seen a few times. This CDR3 spans 15 amino acids. The V segment lost 0 bases and the J segment 6 bases; nucleotides outside the gene matches: 9. The germline V gene encodes CDR1 GTSNPN and CDR2 SVGIG (reference sequence). This clonotype originated in a female donor in good health, enrolled as a control in a pregnancy study. This material consisted of peripheral blood, taken in the third trimester of pregnancy. The gene calls are TRBV30 and TRBJ1-2; 8 nucleotides agree with TRBD1. CDR3 region: CAWSVRGRGRDGYTF. In DNA form, the CDR3 reads TGTGCCTGGAGTGTACGAGGCAGGGGGCGGGATGGCTACACCTTC.